This T cell receptor (beta chain) was obtained from a study of blood T cells in healthy people across ages. CDR1 SGHTA and CDR2 FQGTGA come from the germline V gene. The CDR3 contains 15 residues. Trimming removed 5 bases at V and 0 bases at J, with 11 bases between. Primed by a sample-barcoded 5' primer and a J-beta primer mix, a second PCR proceeded for 7 to 11 cycles. TCRdb re-called the 5' RACE reads through MiXCR, storing one row per CDR3 protein. The profile shows 700,000 to 800,000 distinct CDR3 sequences, roughly 41% of them singletons. A few counts support this clonotype. The sample consisted of blood. The chain is built from TRBV7-3 and TRBJ2-1; tentative D call: TRBD1 (6 bases). This sequence was found in an older woman in good health. The chain's CDR3 is CASSPDRNSYNEQFF. In DNA form, the CDR3 reads TGTGCCAGCAGCCCCGACAGGAACTCCTACAATGAGCAGTTCTTC.